The rows below give T cell receptor beta chains drawn from one sample of a study of blood T cell repertoires in COVID-19. Sequencing used immunoSEQ multiplex PCR; TCRdb keeps in-frame clones, though not all of them. The sample includes approximately 64,000 clones, 88% of them seen just once. The sequenced sample was peripheral blood. Receptors originate from a woman aged 55-70 years with COVID-19, enrolled during active disease. Each CDR3 is given without its conserved first and last residue. Fields, in order: CDR3 length, V gene, J gene, D gene, CDR3 protein. The D gene is left open where the match is weak.

>14|TRBV5-8|TRBJ2-3|TRBD2
ASSLGGLAGTDTQY
>11|TRBV5-8|TRBJ2-7|TRBD2
ASSHEPSGEQY
>11|TRBV2|TRBJ1-2|NA
ASSETGTYGYT
>11|TRBV12-3/TRBV12-4|TRBJ2-1|NA
ASSLAPLNEQF
>13|TRBV5-8|TRBJ1-1|TRBD1
ASSYRDRVFAEAF
>14|TRBV30|TRBJ2-1|TRBD2
AWSLLSSGAGNEQF
>14|TRBV3-1/TRBV3-2|TRBJ1-4|NA
ASSQVFQGNGEKLF
>13|TRBV7-9|TRBJ1-4|TRBD1
ASSTYRGRFEKLF
>13|TRBV28|TRBJ1-2|NA
ASSFTGRGPYGYT
>13|TRBV27|TRBJ1-6|NA
ASSPTGLYNSPLH
>17|TRBV13|TRBJ2-6|TRBD1
ASSNQGDLGSSGANVLT
>13|TRBV3-1/TRBV3-2|TRBJ1-5|NA
ASSQDPQYNQPQH
>11|TRBV12-3/TRBV12-4|TRBJ1-5|NA
ASSLAENQPQH
>13|TRBV9|TRBJ2-1|NA
ASSVDLASHNEQF
>13|TRBV19|TRBJ2-1|TRBD1
ASSIRQGSYNEQF
>13|TRBV6-2/TRBV6-3|TRBJ1-2|TRBD1
ASSYRDRAFDGYT
>11|TRBV27|TRBJ2-5|NA
ASSLYRGETQY
>10|TRBV4-3|TRBJ1-1|NA
ASSHRGFEAF
>13|TRBV30|TRBJ2-3|TRBD2
AWSYGGGNTDTQY